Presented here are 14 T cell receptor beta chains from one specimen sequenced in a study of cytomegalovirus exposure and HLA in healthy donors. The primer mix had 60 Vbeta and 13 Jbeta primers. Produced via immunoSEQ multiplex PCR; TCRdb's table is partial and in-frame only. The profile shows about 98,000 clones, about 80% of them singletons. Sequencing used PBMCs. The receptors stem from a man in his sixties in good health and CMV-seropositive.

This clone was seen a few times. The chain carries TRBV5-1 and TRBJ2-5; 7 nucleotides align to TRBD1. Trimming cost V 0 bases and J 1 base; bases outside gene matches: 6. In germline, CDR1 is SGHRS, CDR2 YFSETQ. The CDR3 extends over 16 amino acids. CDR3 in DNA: TGCGCCAGCAGCTTGGTGGGGACAGCTACCCAAGAGACCCAGTACTTC. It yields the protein CASSLVGTATQETQYF. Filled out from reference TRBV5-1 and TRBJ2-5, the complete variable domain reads KAGVTQTPRYLIKTRGQQVTLSCSPISGHRSVSWYQQTPGQGLQFLFEYFSETQRNKGNFPGRFSGRQFSNSRSEMNVSTLELGDSALYLCASSLVGTATQETQYFGPGTRLLVL.

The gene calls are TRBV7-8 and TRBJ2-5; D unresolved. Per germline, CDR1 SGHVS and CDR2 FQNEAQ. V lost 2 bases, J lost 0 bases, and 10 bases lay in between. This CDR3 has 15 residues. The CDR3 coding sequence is TGTGCCAGCAGCTTAAGTGGCGGCAACCAAGAGACCCAGTACTTC. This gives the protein CASSLSGGNQETQYF.

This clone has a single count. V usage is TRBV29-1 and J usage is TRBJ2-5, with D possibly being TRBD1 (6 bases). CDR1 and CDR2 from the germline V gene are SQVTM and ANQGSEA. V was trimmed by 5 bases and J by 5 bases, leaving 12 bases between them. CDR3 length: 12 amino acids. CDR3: CSVLQGTETQYF. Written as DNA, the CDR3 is TGCAGCGTTCTACAGGGTACGGAGACCCAGTACTTC. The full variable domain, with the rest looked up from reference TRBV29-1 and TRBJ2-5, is SAVISQKPSRDICQRGTSLTIQCQVDSQVTMMFWYRQQPGQSLTLIATANQGSEATYESGFVIDKFPISRPNLTFSTLTVSNMSPEDSSIYLCSVLQGTETQYFGPGTRLLVL.

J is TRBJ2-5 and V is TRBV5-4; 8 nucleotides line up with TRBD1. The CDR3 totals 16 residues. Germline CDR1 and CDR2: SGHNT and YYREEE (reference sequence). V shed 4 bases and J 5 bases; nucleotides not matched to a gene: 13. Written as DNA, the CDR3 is TGTGCCAGCAGCCGACCCCAGGGGGCGGAGAAGGAGACCCAGTACTTC. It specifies CASSRPQGAEKETQYF.

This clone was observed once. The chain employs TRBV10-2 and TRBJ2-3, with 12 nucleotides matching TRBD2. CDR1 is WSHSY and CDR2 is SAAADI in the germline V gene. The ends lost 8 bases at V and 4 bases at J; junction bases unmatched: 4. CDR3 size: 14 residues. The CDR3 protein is CASVTSGGPDTQYF. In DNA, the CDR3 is TGCGCCAGCGTGACTAGCGGGGGACCAGATACGCAGTATTTT.

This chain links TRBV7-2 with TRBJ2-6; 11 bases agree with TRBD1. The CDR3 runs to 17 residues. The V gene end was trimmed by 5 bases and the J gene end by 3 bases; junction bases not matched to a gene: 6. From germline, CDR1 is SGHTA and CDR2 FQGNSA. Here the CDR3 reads CASSGQGALSGANVLTF. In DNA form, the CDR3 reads TGTGCCAGCAGCGGACAGGGGGCGCTTAGTGGGGCCAACGTCCTGACTTTC.

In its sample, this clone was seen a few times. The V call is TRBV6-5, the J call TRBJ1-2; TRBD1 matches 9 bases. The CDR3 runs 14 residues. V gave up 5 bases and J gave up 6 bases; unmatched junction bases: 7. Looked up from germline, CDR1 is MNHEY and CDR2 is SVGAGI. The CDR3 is CASSKQGAKDGYTF. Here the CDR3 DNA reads TGTGCCAGCAGTAAACAGGGGGCGAAGGATGGCTACACCTTC.

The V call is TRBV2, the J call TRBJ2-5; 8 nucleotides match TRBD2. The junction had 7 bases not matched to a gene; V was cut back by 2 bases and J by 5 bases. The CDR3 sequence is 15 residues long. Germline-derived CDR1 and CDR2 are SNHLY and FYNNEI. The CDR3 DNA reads TGTGCCAGCAGTGAAAGGGTTCGACTAGCGGAGACCCAGTACTTC. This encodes CASSERVRLAETQYF.

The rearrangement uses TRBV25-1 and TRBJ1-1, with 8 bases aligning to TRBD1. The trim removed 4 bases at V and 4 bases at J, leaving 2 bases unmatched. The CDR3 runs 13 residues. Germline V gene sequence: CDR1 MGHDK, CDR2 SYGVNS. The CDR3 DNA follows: TGTGCCAGCAGTGGGACAGGGAGCACTGAAGCTTTCTTT. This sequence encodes CASSGTGSTEAFF. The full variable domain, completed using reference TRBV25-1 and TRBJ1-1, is EADIYQTPRYLVIGTGKKITLECSQTMGHDKMYWYQQDPGMELHLIHYSYGVNSTEKGDLSSESTVSRIRTEHFPLTLESARPSHTSQYLCASSGTGSTEAFFGQGTRLTVV.

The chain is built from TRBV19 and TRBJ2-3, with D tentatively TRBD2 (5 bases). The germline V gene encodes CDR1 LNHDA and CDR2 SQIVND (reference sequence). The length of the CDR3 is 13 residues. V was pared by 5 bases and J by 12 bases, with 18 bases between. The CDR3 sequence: CASSPKTTPSQYF. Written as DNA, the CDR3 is TGTGCCAGTAGTCCCAAGACTACTCCGTCCCAGTATTTT. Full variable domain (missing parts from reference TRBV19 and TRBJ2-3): DGGITQSPKYLFRKEGQNVTLSCEQNLNHDAMYWYRQDPGQGLRLIYYSQIVNDFQKGDIAEGYSVSREKKESFPLTVTSAQKNPTAFYLCASSPKTTPSQYFGPGTRLTVL.

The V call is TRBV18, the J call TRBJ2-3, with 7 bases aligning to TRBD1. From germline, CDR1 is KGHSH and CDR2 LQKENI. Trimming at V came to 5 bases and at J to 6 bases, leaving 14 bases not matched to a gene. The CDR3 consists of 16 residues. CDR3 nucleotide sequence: TGTGCCAGCTCAACAGGACAGGTTAACTGGGCGGATACGCAGTATTTT. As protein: CASSTGQVNWADTQYF.

For the CDR3, the DNA is TGCGCCAGCAGCTTAGAAGGGGCGAAGAACACTGAAGCTTTCTTT. This gives the protein CASSLEGAKNTEAFF. The chain has TRBV5-1 and TRBJ1-1, with D tentatively TRBD1 (5 bases). V was clipped by 2 bases and J by 1 base, with 12 bases between them. CDR1 and CDR2 (germline): SGHRS, YFSETQ. This CDR3 contains 15 residues.

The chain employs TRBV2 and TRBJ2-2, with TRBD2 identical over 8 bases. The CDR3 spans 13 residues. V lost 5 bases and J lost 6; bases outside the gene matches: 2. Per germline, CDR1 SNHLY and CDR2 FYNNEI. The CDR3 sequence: CASSQGLAGELFF. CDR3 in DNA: TGTGCCAGCAGTCAGGGACTAGCCGGGGAGCTGTTTTTT.

CDR3 loop: CSAGTDNQPQHF. The CDR3, as DNA: TGCAGCGCCGGTACAGACAATCAGCCCCAGCATTTT. The chain employs TRBV29-1 and TRBJ1-5; D is undetermined. Per the germline V gene, CDR1 is SQVTM and CDR2 is ANQGSEA. The CDR3 length is 12 residues. V was pared by 7 bases and J by 3 bases, with 10 bases between.